Below, 28 T cell receptor beta chains from the same sample are listed, as sequenced in a study of T cells in Graves' hyperthyroidism and ophthalmopathy. Regions amplified from RNA transcripts were the TCR beta CDR3 regions. Initially, a first-round RT-PCR of the TCR CDR3 employed the HTBI primer set. In TCRdb, the multiplex PCR reads were re-called with MiXCR into one record per CDR3 protein. This table has about 350,000 distinct CDR3 sequences, 15% appearing once. What was sequenced was blood. Receptor source: a woman aged 55-70 years with Graves' ophthalmopathy.

The chain carries TRBV28 and TRBJ2-2; 8 bases map to TRBD2. J gave up 4 bases and V 6 bases, and 19 bases lay outside the gene matches. This CDR3 spans 19 amino acids. From germline, CDR1 is MDHEN and CDR2 SYDVKM. For the CDR3, the DNA is TGTGCCAGCAGCGCCTCTTGGGGTTCGCGGGAGGACACCACCGGGGAGCTGTTTTTT. Its translation: CASSASWGSREDTTGELFF.

This clonotype was seen many times. The chain recombines TRBV13 with TRBJ2-5; perhaps D is TRBD1 or TRBD2 (6 bases each). The CDR3 runs 14 residues. V lost 5 bases, J lost 5 bases, and 15 bases lay in between. CDR1 is PRHDT and CDR2 is FYEKMQ in the germline V gene (reference sequence). DNA of the CDR3: TGTGCCAGCAGCGTTACGGGGGCGGCGGAGACCCAGTACTTC. This sequence encodes CASSVTGAAETQYF.

In its sample, this clonotype was seen a few times. V and J are TRBV9 and TRBJ2-3, with no clear D. This CDR3 has 15 amino acids. The germline CDR1 and CDR2 sequences are SGDLS and YYNGEE. Trimming left V 3 bases short and J 0 bases short, with 11 bases between. The CDR3 DNA reads as TGTGCCAGCAGCGCCACACAGACTAGCACAGATACGCAGTATTTT. Translating it yields CASSATQTSTDTQYF.

A note on this clonotype: Mismatch with germline at one junction end may stem from a read error. The V call is TRBV29-1, the J call TRBJ2-1, with 10 bases fitting TRBD1. This CDR3 has 15 amino acids. Germline lookup yields CDR1 SQVTM and CDR2 ANQGSEA. This CDR3 is CSAEWDRGDYNEQFF. Written as DNA, the CDR3 is TGCAGCGCTGAATGGGACAGGGGAGACTACAATGAGCAGTTCTTC.

The chain is built from TRBV5-1 and TRBJ1-5, with 7 bases that match TRBD1. J lost 1 base, V lost 0 bases, and 1 base had no gene match. CDR1 SGHRS and CDR2 YFSETQ come from the germline V gene. This CDR3 comprises 15 residues. CDR3 coding DNA: TGCGCCAGCAGCTTGGAGGGGGCCAGCAATCAGCCCCAGCATTTT. Its translation: CASSLEGASNQPQHF.

V is TRBV12-3 or TRBV12-4 and J is TRBJ2-3; 7 nucleotides align to TRBD2. CDR3 length equals 14 residues. V lost 4 bases, J lost 3 bases, and 4 bases stayed unmatched. CDR3 sequence reads: CASSSGRETDTQYF. CDR3 in DNA: TGTGCCAGCAGTTCAGGGAGGGAGACAGATACGCAGTATTTT.

V is TRBV28 and J is TRBJ1-5, with D maybe TRBD1 (5 bases). The germline V gene encodes CDR1 MDHEN and CDR2 SYDVKM. V dropped 1 base and J dropped 9 bases, with 16 bases sitting between them. This CDR3 region has 15 residues. CDR3 nucleotide sequence: TGTGCCAGCAGTTTATCGGGCAGGGCCGGACGGCCCCAGCATTTT. Amino acid sequence: CASSLSGRAGRPQHF.

This clonotype was observed at least ten times. The rearrangement uses TRBV20-1 and TRBJ2-1; 9 positions match TRBD2. CDR1 is DFQATT, CDR2 SNEGSKA, per germline (reference sequence). Trimming cost V 0 bases and J 3 bases; bases outside gene matches: 6. The CDR3 is made up of 16 amino acids. The CDR3 bases are TGCAGTGCTAGAGATCCGGCTAGCGGGATCTACAATGAGCAGTTCTTC. Its protein is CSARDPASGIYNEQFF.

There are many counts of this clonotype. The gene calls are TRBV6-1 and TRBJ2-7; D might be TRBD1 or TRBD2, each matching 5 bases. This CDR3 contains 15 residues. V shed 1 base and J shed 0 bases, with 10 bases lying between them. Germline V gene data show CDR1 as MNHNS and CDR2 as SASEGT. The DNA for the CDR3 is TGTGCCAGCAGTGAAGAAGAGGGGACCTCCTACGAGCAGTACTTC. This encodes CASSEEEGTSYEQYF.

The J gene is TRBJ2-1, the V gene TRBV12-3 or TRBV12-4, with 12 bases fitting TRBD2. With V trimmed by 10 bases and J by 8 bases, 9 bases remained unmatched. This CDR3 is 14 amino acids long. The CDR3 sequence: CATATSGSWYEQFF. DNA for the CDR3: TGTGCCACCGCGACTAGCGGGAGTTGGTATGAGCAGTTCTTC.

This clonotype was observed at least ten times. The chain recombines TRBV6-1 with TRBJ2-1; a possible D gene is TRBD2 (6 bases). The CDR3 has 15 amino acids. Germline loops: CDR1 MNHNS, CDR2 SASEGT. V was clipped by 5 bases and J by 4 bases, with 15 bases between them. CDR3 sequence (DNA): TGTGCCAGCAGTTCCGGGACTCCCGCATACAATGAGCAGTTCTTC. Amino acid sequence: CASSSGTPAYNEQFF.

The chain uses TRBV7-6 and TRBJ2-5; D not resolved. The CDR3 contains 14 residues. V gave up 2 bases and J gave up 5 bases, with 12 bases separating them. The germline CDR1 and CDR2 sequences are SGHVS and FNYEAQ. CDR3 nucleotides: TGTGCCAGCAGCTTAATAGGGCCGGGCGAGACCCAGTACTTC. It is translated as CASSLIGPGETQYF.

The rearrangement joins TRBV12-3 or TRBV12-4 to TRBJ2-1, with TRBD2 identical over 7 bases. There are 16 residues in the CDR3. The V and J ends lost 1 base and 7 bases, in that order; junction bases with no gene match: 10. The CDR3 reads CASSLVDSGLFNEQFF. In DNA, the CDR3 is TGTGCCAGCAGTTTAGTGGATAGCGGGCTTTTTAATGAGCAGTTCTTC.

Many counts were recorded for this clonotype. V is TRBV12-3 or TRBV12-4 and J is TRBJ1-3; D remains unclear. The V gene lost 2 bases and the J gene lost 4 bases, with 6 bases spanning the gap. The CDR3 spans 13 residues. This CDR3 is CASSLSAGNTIYF. The CDR3, as DNA: TGTGCCAGCAGTTTAAGCGCCGGAAACACCATATATTTT.

This clonotype was seen repeatedly, ten times or more. The rearrangement uses TRBV24-1 and TRBJ2-3; tentative D call: TRBD1 (6 bases). This CDR3 has 16 residues. The germline gives CDR1 KGHDR, CDR2 SFDVKD. Trimming removed 1 base from V and 0 bases from J, with 10 bases in between. CDR3 in amino acids: CATSDLTRGSTDTQYF. Written as DNA, the CDR3 is TGTGCCACCAGTGATTTAACCAGGGGTAGCACAGATACGCAGTATTTT.

This chain connects TRBV18 to TRBJ2-5; D remains ambiguous. This CDR3 comprises 16 residues. V dropped 2 bases and J dropped 1 base, with 14 bases sitting between them. Germline V gene data show CDR1 as KGHSH and CDR2 as LQKENI. CDR3 in amino acids: CASSPETLRAQETQYF. In DNA, the CDR3 is TGTGCCAGCTCACCAGAAACCCTACGGGCCCAAGAGACCCAGTACTTC.

This clonotype has more than one count but fewer than ten. The genes are TRBV7-6 and TRBJ2-7; unclear D gene. V shed 5 bases and J shed 0 bases, with 11 bases lying between them. This CDR3 spans 14 amino acids. Germline V gives CDR1 SGHVS, CDR2 FNYEAQ. CDR3 residues: CASSPALSSYEQYF. CDR3 in DNA: TGTGCCAGCAGCCCCGCCCTATCCTCCTACGAGCAGTACTTC. The full variable domain, rest sourced from reference TRBV7-6 and TRBJ2-7, is GAGVSQSPRYKVTKRGQDVALRCDPISGHVSLYWYRQALGQGPEFLTYFNYEAQQDKSGLPNDRFSAERPEGSISTLTIQRTEQRDSAMYRCASSPALSSYEQYFGPGTRLTVT.

This clonotype was counted many times. The J gene is TRBJ2-5, the V gene TRBV28; 9 bases are shared with TRBD1. The junction had 9 bases not matched to a gene; V was cut back by 5 bases and J by 5 bases. Germline values: CDR1 MDHEN, CDR2 SYDVKM. This CDR3 has 15 amino acids. CDR3 protein: CASSTRQGVGETQYF. The CDR3 coding sequence is TGTGCCAGCAGTACCAGACAGGGGGTGGGCGAGACCCAGTACTTC.

The table lists this clonotype with many counts. The chain combines TRBV3-1 with TRBJ2-1, with D perhaps TRBD2 (6 bases). CDR1 is LGHDT, CDR2 YNNKEL, per germline (reference sequence). The CDR3 has 15 amino acids. Trimming took 6 bases from V and 7 from J, leaving 19 bases between them. This CDR3 reads CASRLLASSPNEQFF. The CDR3 nucleotides read TGTGCCAGCAGGCTTCTAGCGAGTTCTCCTAATGAGCAGTTCTTC.

This clonotype was seen ten or more times. The chain employs TRBV27 and TRBJ1-4; perhaps TRBD1 as D (6 bases). V was pared by 6 bases and J by 7 bases, with 27 bases between. Germline values: CDR1 MNHEY, CDR2 SMNVEV (reference sequence). The CDR3 covers 18 residues. CDR3: CASSPRRGTDIGGEKLFF. CDR3 DNA: TGTGCCAGCAGCCCCAGGAGGGGGACGGACATCGGTGGTGAAAAACTGTTTTTT.

This clonotype came up many times. The chain has TRBV6-2 or TRBV6-3 and TRBJ2-5; tentatively, D is TRBD1 (6 bases). This CDR3 has 14 amino acids. V shed 2 bases and J shed 5 bases, with 12 bases lying between them. Germline V CDR1 and CDR2: MNHEY, SVGEGT. The CDR3 sequence is CASSYPDSRETQYF. The CDR3 DNA reads as TGTGCCAGCAGTTACCCGGACAGTCGGGAGACCCAGTACTTC.

In this sample, this clonotype turned up a few times. The CDR3 spells CSVEDLRGLESEAFF. In DNA, the CDR3 is TGCAGCGTTGAAGATTTAAGGGGCCTCGAGTCTGAAGCTTTCTTT. This chain joins TRBV29-1 and TRBJ1-1, with D maybe TRBD1 (5 bases). The CDR3 has 15 residues. V lost 0 bases and J 6 bases, leaving 17 bases between the germline ends. From germline, CDR1 is SQVTM and CDR2 ANQGSEA.

This clonotype was recorded at least ten times. This chain connects TRBV9 to TRBJ2-2, with TRBD2 matching over 9 bases. V gave up 3 bases and J gave up 4 bases; unmatched junction bases: 1. Germline V gene sequence: CDR1 SGDLS, CDR2 YYNGEE. The CDR3 has 14 residues. The CDR3 DNA is TGTGCCAGCAGCGAACTAGCGGGCACCGGGGAGCTGTTTTTT. Its protein product is CASSELAGTGELFF.

To note about this clonotype: Germline and junction disagree at one end, which may indicate a read error. The rearrangement links TRBV4-1 to TRBJ1-1, with D perhaps matching TRBD1 (5 bases). The CDR3 has 15 amino acids. Germline V CDR1 and CDR2: MGHRA, YSYEKL. CDR3 sequence (DNA): TGTGCCAGCAGCCAGGCTGAGGGGCTGAACACTGAAGCTTTCTTT. Amino acid sequence: CASSQAEGLNTEAFF.

This clonotype came up many times. The chain employs TRBV7-9 and TRBJ2-5; no definite D call. V lost 4 bases, J lost 4 bases, and 16 bases lay in between. Germline CDR1 SEHNR, CDR2 FQNEAQ (reference sequence). This CDR3 region has 15 residues. Written as DNA, the CDR3 is TGTGCCAGCAGCTCACGTAGGCGACGCGGAGAGACCCAGTACTTC. Amino acid sequence: CASSSRRRRGETQYF.

The sample holds many counts of this clonotype. J is TRBJ2-5 and V is TRBV20-1; perhaps TRBD1 as D (5 bases). In germline, CDR1 is DFQATT, CDR2 SNEGSKA (reference sequence). Trimming stripped 1 base from V and 2 bases from J, with 5 bases between. This CDR3 spans 12 amino acids. The chain's CDR3 is CSARAGQETQYF. CDR3 sequence (DNA): TGCAGTGCTAGAGCAGGGCAAGAGACCCAGTACTTC.

This clonotype was recorded many times. DNA for the CDR3: TGTGCCAGCAGCGTTATCACGAACACTGAAGCTTTCTTT. It yields the protein CASSVITNTEAFF. This chain links TRBV9 with TRBJ1-1; the D is unclear. CDR3 length: 13 residues. V was trimmed by 2 bases and J by 1 base, leaving 6 bases between them. From germline, CDR1 is SGDLS and CDR2 YYNGEE.

This clonotype has just a few counts. This chain joins TRBV2 and TRBJ2-2, with D unresolved. Germline V lookup: CDR1 SNHLY, CDR2 FYNNEI. This CDR3 is built from 16 residues. V lost 7 bases and J lost 0, with 15 bases in between. This CDR3 is CASTQRWGTNTGELFF. CDR3 DNA: TGTGCCAGCACGCAGAGGTGGGGTACGAACACCGGGGAGCTGTTTTTT.